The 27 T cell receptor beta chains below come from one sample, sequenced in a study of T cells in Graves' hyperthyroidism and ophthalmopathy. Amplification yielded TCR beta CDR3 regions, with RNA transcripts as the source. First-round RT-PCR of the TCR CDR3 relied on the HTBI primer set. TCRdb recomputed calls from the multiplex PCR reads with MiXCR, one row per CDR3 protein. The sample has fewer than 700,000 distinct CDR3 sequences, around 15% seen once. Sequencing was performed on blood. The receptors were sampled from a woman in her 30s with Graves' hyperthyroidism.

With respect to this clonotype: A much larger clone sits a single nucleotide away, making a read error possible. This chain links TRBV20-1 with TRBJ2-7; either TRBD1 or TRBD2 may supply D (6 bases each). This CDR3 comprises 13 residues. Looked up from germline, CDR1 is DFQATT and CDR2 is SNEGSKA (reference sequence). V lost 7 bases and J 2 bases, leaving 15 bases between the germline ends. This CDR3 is CSGGAENPYEQYF. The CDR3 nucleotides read TGCAGTGGGGGGGCGGAAAACCCCTACGAGCAGTACTTC.

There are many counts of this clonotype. The CDR3 coding sequence is TGTGCCTGGAGTGTACAGGGGGCGCCCGGCTACACCTTC. Amino acids: CAWSVQGAPGYTF. This chain links TRBV30 with TRBJ1-2; 9 bases agree with TRBD1. This CDR3 contains 13 residues. CDR1 is GTSNPN, CDR2 SVGIG, per germline (reference sequence). V shed 0 bases, J shed 8 bases, and the junction held 4 bases outside the gene matches.

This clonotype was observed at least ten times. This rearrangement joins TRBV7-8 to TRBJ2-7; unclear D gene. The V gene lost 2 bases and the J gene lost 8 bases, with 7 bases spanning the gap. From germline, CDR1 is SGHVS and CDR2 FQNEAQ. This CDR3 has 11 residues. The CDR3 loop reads CASSLNGQQYF. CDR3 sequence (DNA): TGTGCCAGCAGCTTAAATGGCCAGCAGTACTTC. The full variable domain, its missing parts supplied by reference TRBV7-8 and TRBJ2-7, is GAGVSQSPRYKVAKRGQDVALRCDPISGHVSLFWYQQALGQGPEFLTYFQNEAQLDKSGLPSDRFFAERPEGSVSTLKIQRTQQEDSAVYLCASSLNGQQYFGPGTRLTVT.

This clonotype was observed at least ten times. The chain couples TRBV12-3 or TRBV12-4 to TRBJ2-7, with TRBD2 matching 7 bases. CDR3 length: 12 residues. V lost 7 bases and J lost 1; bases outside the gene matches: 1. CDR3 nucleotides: TGTGCCAGCAAAGCGGGGTCCTACGAGCAGTACTTC. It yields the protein CASKAGSYEQYF.

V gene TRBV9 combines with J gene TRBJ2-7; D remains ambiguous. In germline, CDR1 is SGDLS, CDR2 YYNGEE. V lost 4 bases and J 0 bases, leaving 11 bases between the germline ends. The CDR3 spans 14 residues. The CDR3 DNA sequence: TGTGCCAGCAGCTCTCACATGGACTCCTACGAGCAGTACTTC. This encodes CASSSHMDSYEQYF.

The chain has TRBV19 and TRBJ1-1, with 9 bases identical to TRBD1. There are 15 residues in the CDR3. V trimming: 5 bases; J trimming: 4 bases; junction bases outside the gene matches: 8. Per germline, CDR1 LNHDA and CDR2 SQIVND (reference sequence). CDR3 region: CASSWPGQGITEAFF. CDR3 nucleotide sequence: TGTGCCAGTAGTTGGCCGGGACAGGGAATCACTGAAGCTTTCTTT.

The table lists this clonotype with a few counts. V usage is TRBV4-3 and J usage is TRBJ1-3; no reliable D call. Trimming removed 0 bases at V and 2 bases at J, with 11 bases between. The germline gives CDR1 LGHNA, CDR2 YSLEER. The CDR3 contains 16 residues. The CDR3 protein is CASSQDGTSPGNTIYF. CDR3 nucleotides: TGCGCCAGCAGCCAAGATGGCACCTCCCCTGGAAACACCATATATTTT.

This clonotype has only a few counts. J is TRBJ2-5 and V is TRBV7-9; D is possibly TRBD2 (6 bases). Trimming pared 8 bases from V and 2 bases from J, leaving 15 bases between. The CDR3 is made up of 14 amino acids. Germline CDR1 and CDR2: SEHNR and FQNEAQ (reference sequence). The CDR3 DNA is TGTGCCAGCCGCCGATCTGGGGGGCAAGAGACCCAGTACTTC. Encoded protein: CASRRSGGQETQYF.

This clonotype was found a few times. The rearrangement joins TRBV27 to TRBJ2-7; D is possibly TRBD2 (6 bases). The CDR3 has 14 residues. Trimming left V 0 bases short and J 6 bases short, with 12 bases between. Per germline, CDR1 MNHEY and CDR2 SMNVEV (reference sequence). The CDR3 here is CASSLSGLSAEQYF. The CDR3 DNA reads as TGTGCCAGCAGTTTATCGGGACTTTCCGCCGAGCAGTACTTC.

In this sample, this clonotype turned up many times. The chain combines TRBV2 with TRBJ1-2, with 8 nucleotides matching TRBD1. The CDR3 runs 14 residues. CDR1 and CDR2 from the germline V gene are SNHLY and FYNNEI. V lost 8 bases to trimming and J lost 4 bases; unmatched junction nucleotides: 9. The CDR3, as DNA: TGTGCCAGCTTAAGGACAGGGTCGGGCTATGGCTACACCTTC. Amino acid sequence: CASLRTGSGYGYTF.

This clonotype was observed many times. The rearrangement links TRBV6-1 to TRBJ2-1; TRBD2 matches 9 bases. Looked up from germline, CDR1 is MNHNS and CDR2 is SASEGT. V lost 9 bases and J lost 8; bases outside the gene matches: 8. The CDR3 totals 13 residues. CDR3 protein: CASNSGSYDEQFF. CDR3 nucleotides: TGTGCCAGTAATAGCGGGAGCTATGATGAGCAGTTCTTC.

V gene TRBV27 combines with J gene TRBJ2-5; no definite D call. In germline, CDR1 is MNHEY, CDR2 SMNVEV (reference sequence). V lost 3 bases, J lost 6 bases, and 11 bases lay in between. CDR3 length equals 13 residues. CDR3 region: CASSFGPGQTQYF. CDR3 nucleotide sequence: TGTGCCAGCAGTTTTGGGCCCGGCCAGACCCAGTACTTC.

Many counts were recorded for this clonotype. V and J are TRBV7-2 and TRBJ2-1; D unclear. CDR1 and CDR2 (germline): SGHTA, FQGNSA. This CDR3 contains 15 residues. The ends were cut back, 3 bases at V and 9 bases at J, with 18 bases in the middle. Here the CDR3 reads CASSFPVGGGTEQFF. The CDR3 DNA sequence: TGTGCCAGCAGCTTTCCCGTGGGTGGCGGTACTGAGCAGTTCTTC.

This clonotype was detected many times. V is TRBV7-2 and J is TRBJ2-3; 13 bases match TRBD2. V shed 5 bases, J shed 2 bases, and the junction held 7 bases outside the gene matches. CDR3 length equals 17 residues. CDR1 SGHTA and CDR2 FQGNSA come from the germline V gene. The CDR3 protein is CASSDRLAGGPTDTQYF. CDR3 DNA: TGTGCCAGCAGCGACCGACTAGCGGGAGGTCCCACAGATACGCAGTATTTT.

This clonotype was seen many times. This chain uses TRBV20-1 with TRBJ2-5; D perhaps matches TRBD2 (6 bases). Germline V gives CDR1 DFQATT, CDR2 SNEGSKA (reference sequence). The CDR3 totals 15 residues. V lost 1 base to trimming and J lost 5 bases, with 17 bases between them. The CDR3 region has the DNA TGCAGTGCTAGAGTGTTCGGGAGAGAGACGGAGACCCAGTACTTC. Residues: CSARVFGRETETQYF.

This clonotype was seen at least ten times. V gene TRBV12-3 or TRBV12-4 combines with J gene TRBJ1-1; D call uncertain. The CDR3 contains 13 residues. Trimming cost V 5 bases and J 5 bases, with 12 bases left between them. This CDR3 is CASSPNQGTEAFF. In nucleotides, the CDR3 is TGTGCCAGCAGTCCGAACCAAGGGACTGAAGCTTTCTTT.

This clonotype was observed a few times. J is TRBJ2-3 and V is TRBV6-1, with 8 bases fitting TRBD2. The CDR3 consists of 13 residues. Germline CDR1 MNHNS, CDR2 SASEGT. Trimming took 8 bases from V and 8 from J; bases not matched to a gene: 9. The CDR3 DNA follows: TGTGCCAGCCGTTCGAGCGGGAGAGCTACGCAGTATTTT. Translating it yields CASRSSGRATQYF.

CDR3 protein: CASSSELGGLGLAGGSSYEQYF. CDR3 sequence (DNA): TGTGCCAGCAGTTCCGAGTTGGGAGGTTTGGGACTAGCGGGGGGGAGCTCCTACGAGCAGTACTTC. V is TRBV28 and J is TRBJ2-7; 16 positions match TRBD2. Germline V lookup: CDR1 MDHEN, CDR2 SYDVKM. The length of the CDR3 is 22 residues. J was trimmed by 0 bases and V by 4 bases; bases with no gene match: 18.

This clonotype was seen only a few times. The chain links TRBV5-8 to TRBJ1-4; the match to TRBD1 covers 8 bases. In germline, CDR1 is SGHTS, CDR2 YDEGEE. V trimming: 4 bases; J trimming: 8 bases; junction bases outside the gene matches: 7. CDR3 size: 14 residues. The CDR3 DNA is TGTGCCAGCAGCCTGGACAGGGCCAACGAAAAACTGTTTTTT. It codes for CASSLDRANEKLFF.

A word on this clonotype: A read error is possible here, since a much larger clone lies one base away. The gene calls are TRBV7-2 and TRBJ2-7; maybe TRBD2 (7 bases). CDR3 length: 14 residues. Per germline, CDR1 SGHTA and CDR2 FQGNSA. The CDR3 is CASSLGSGGYVQYF. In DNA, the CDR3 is TGTGCCAGCAGCTTAGGCTCGGGGGGCTACGTGCAGTACTTC.

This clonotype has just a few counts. CDR3 coding DNA: TGTGCCAGCAAGGGGGTTGACAGAGACAATGAGCAGTTCTTC. Its protein product is CASKGVDRDNEQFF. The rearrangement uses TRBV6-2 or TRBV6-3 and TRBJ2-1; weak D call: TRBD1 (6 bases). V gave up 7 bases and J gave up 5 bases, with 15 bases separating them. The CDR3 contains 14 residues. The V gene's germline CDR1 is MNHEY and CDR2 SVGEGT.

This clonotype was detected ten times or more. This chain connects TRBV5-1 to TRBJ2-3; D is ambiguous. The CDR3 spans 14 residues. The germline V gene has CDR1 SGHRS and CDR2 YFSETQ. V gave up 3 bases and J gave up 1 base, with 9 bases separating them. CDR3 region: CASSSSIGTDTQYF. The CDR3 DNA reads TGCGCCAGCAGCTCCTCCATCGGCACAGATACGCAGTATTTT. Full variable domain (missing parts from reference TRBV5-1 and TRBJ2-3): KAGVTQTPRYLIKTRGQQVTLSCSPISGHRSVSWYQQTPGQGLQFLFEYFSETQRNKGNFPGRFSGRQFSNSRSEMNVSTLELGDSALYLCASSSSIGTDTQYFGPGTRLTVL.

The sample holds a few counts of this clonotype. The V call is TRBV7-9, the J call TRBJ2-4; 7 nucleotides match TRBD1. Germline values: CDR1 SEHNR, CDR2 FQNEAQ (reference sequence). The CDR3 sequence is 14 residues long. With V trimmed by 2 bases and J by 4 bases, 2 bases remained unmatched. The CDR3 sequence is CASSLRDSKNIQYF. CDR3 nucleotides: TGTGCCAGCAGCTTAAGGGACAGTAAAAACATTCAGTACTTC.

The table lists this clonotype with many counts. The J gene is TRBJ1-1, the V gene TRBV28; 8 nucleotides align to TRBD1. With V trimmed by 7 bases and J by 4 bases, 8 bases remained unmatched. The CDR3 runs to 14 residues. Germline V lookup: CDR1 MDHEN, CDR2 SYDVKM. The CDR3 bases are TGTGCCAGCATCCCTGGACAGGGCCGCACTGAAGCTTTCTTT. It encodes CASIPGQGRTEAFF. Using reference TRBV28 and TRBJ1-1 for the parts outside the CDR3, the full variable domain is DVKVTQSSRYLVKRTGEKVFLECVQDMDHENMFWYRQDPGLGLRLIYFSYDVKMKEKGDIPEGYSVSREKKERFSLILESASTNQTSMYLCASIPGQGRTEAFFGQGTRLTVV.

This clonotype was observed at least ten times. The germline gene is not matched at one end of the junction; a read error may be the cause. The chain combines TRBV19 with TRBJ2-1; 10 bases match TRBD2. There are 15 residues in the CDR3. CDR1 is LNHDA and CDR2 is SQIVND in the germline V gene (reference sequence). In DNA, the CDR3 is TGCGCCAGCAGCCCTAGCGGGGGCTCCTACAATGAGCAGTTCTTC. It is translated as CASSPSGGSYNEQFF.

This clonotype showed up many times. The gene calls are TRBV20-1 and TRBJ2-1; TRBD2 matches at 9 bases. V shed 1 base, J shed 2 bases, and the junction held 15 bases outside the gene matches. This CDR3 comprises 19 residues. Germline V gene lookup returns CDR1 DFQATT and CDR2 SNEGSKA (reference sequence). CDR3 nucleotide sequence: TGCAGTGCTAGAGTGTATGGGGGGCGGGAGGGATCGCCCTACAATGAGCAGTTCTTC. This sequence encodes CSARVYGGREGSPYNEQFF.

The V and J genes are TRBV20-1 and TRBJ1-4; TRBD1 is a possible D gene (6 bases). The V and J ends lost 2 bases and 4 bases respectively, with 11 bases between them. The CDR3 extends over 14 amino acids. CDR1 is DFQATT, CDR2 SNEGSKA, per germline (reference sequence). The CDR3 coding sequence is TGCAGTGCTAGACAGGACAGCTTTAATGAAAAACTGTTTTTT. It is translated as CSARQDSFNEKLFF.